The 32 T cell receptor beta chains presented below share a single source sample, sequenced in a study of technical replicates of blood from several donors. Method: immunoSEQ multiplex PCR; TCRdb's copy keeps in-frame clones and lacks some. The data hold approximately 70,000 clones, with 92% observed a single time. Sequencing used T cells isolated from PBMCs. These receptors were obtained from a human donor in good health.

The J gene is TRBJ1-5, the V gene TRBV11-2; possible D gene TRBD1, 6 bases. V lost 1 base and J 6 bases, leaving 7 bases between the germline ends. The germline V gene encodes CDR1 SGHAT and CDR2 FQNNGV. The CDR3 sequence is 13 residues long. DNA for the CDR3: TGTGCCAGCAGCTTAGGAGGGGGTCAGCCCCAGCATTTT. Amino acids: CASSLGGGQPQHF.

The chain has TRBV9 and TRBJ1-2; the match to TRBD1 covers 10 bases. The germline V gene encodes CDR1 SGDLS and CDR2 YYNGEE. V lost 1 base and J lost 7; bases outside the gene matches: 7. The CDR3 has 15 amino acids. The chain's CDR3 is CASSVLGTGEGGYTF. Written as DNA, the CDR3 is TGTGCCAGCAGCGTACTTGGGACAGGGGAGGGTGGCTACACCTTC.

This chain links TRBV9 with TRBJ2-1; TRBD2 matches 7 bases. Germline values: CDR1 SGDLS, CDR2 YYNGEE. This CDR3 region has 13 residues. Unmatched junction bases numbered 5, after V lost 2 bases and J lost 9 bases. The CDR3 DNA follows: TGTGCCAGCAGCGTCTCCGGCGGGAGTGAGCAGTTCTTC. Amino acid sequence: CASSVSGGSEQFF.

V is TRBV11-2 and J is TRBJ2-5, with a weak D call TRBD2 (6 bases). Germline V lookup: CDR1 SGHAT, CDR2 FQNNGV. Trimming removed 4 bases at V and 4 bases at J, with 13 bases between. The CDR3 has 14 amino acids. CDR3 in amino acids: CASSSTGDIETQYF. CDR3 sequence (DNA): TGTGCCAGCAGCTCTACGGGGGATATAGAGACCCAGTACTTC. The full variable domain, completed using reference TRBV11-2 and TRBJ2-5, is EAGVAQSPRYKIIEKRQSVAFWCNPISGHATLYWYQQILGQGPKLLIQFQNNGVVDDSQLPKDRFSAERLKGVDSTLKIQPAKLEDSAVYLCASSSTGDIETQYFGPGTRLLVL.

The gene calls are TRBV6-5 and TRBJ1-1, with D unresolved. From germline, CDR1 is MNHEY and CDR2 SVGAGI. The CDR3 runs 15 residues. Trimming removed 5 bases at V and 1 base at J, with 14 bases between. Here the CDR3 DNA reads TGTGCCAGCAGTAAGGATAGGACTCCGAACACTGAAGCTTTCTTT. This codes for CASSKDRTPNTEAFF.

The genes are TRBV7-9 and TRBJ2-7, with D possibly TRBD1 on 6 matching bases. CDR1 SEHNR and CDR2 FQNEAQ come from the germline V gene (reference sequence). The ends were cut back, 5 bases at V and 4 bases at J, with 15 bases in the middle. The CDR3 is 14 amino acids. The CDR3 is CASSQRETGYEQYF. The CDR3 region has the DNA TGTGCCAGCAGCCAGAGGGAGACAGGATACGAGCAGTACTTC.

The chain is built from TRBV7-9 and TRBJ1-2; the match to TRBD1 covers 11 bases. V shed 5 bases and J 6 bases; nucleotides not matched to a gene: 8. Germline V CDR1 and CDR2: SEHNR, FQNEAQ (reference sequence). There are 15 residues in the CDR3. This chain's CDR3 is CASSLPGQGGDGYTF. In nucleotides, the CDR3 is TGTGCCAGCAGCCTACCGGGACAGGGGGGTGATGGCTACACCTTC.

The chain carries TRBV7-6 and TRBJ2-3; 12 nucleotides match TRBD2. V gave up 3 bases and J gave up 2 bases; unmatched junction bases: 3. The CDR3 is made up of 16 amino acids. Germline V gives CDR1 SGHVS, CDR2 FNYEAQ. The CDR3 here is CASSFRTSGVTDTQYF. The CDR3 region has the DNA TGTGCCAGCAGCTTCCGGACTAGCGGGGTCACAGATACGCAGTATTTT.

This clone has just one count. This chain uses TRBV30 with TRBJ2-2; D not resolved. This CDR3 has 12 amino acids. The V gene's germline CDR1 is GTSNPN and CDR2 SVGIG (reference sequence). Trimming removed 4 bases at V and 6 bases at J, with 9 bases between. The CDR3, as DNA: TGTGCCTGGATGGCGAGCGCCGGGGAGCTGTTTTTT. Translated, it gives CAWMASAGELFF.

The chain combines TRBV15 with TRBJ1-1; D uncertain. Germline V gene sequence: CDR1 LNHNV, CDR2 YYDKDF (reference sequence). Trimming stripped 6 bases from V and 8 bases from J, with 10 bases between. This CDR3 region has 11 residues. In DNA form, the CDR3 reads TGTGCCACCAGAAAGGCACAGGAAGCTTTCTTT. Translating it yields CATRKAQEAFF.

The V and J genes are TRBV4-1 and TRBJ2-1; 7 positions agree with TRBD1. The CDR3 runs 16 residues. CDR1 and CDR2 from the germline V gene are MGHRA and YSYEKL. After removal of 3 bases from V and 0 bases from J, the junction contained 5 bases not matched to a gene. CDR3 coding DNA: TGCGCCAGCAGCCAGTCCACAGGGGCCTCCTACAATGAGCAGTTCTTC. Its translation is CASSQSTGASYNEQFF.

With respect to this clone: Its ends do not fully match the called genes, so a read error is possible. The chain uses TRBV9 and TRBJ1-2; no clear D. Per the germline V gene, CDR1 is SGDLS and CDR2 is YYNGEE. This CDR3 comprises 13 residues. The CDR3 nucleotides are TGTGCCAGCAGCGTTGGAGATCCCTATAGCTACACCTTC. This translates into CASSVGDPYSYTF.

Only one count was recorded for this clone. This chain connects TRBV7-9 to TRBJ1-3; D unresolved. This CDR3 is built from 15 residues. Trimming removed 5 bases at V and 0 bases at J, with 11 bases between. The germline CDR1 and CDR2 sequences are SEHNR and FQNEAQ (reference sequence). The CDR3 DNA is TGTGCCAGCAGCCAAGGGAGGTCCTCTGGAAACACCATATATTTT. Translating it yields CASSQGRSSGNTIYF.

The CDR3 DNA sequence: TGTGCCAGCAGCTTTTCCACAGGGAGCGGGGAGCTGTTTTTT. It encodes CASSFSTGSGELFF. The genes are TRBV7-3 and TRBJ2-2; a possible D gene is TRBD1 (6 bases). The CDR3 consists of 14 residues. V lost 3 bases to trimming and J lost 7 bases, with 12 bases between them. The V gene's germline CDR1 is SGHTA and CDR2 FQGTGA.

The chain recombines TRBV5-4 with TRBJ2-5; maybe TRBD2 (6 bases). The ends were cut back, 2 bases at V and 6 bases at J, with 14 bases in the middle. Germline CDR1 reads SGHNT; CDR2 reads YYREEE (reference sequence). The CDR3 consists of 14 residues. The CDR3 spells CASSLVGTQKTQYF. DNA of the CDR3: TGTGCCAGCAGCTTAGTCGGGACTCAGAAGACCCAGTACTTC.

The chain joins TRBV7-3 to TRBJ2-3, with 7 bases that match TRBD2. The CDR3 has 17 residues. J was trimmed by 3 bases and V by 4 bases; bases with no gene match: 13. CDR1 and CDR2 from the germline V gene are SGHTA and FQGTGA. The CDR3 nucleotides are TGTGCCAGCAGCTCCTCTTCTAGCGGACCTAGTACAGATACGCAGTATTTT. Protein product: CASSSSSSGPSTDTQYF.

This chain links TRBV7-6 with TRBJ2-3; TRBD2 matches 12 bases. This CDR3 contains 16 residues. The V and J ends lost 5 bases and 4 bases, in that order; junction bases with no gene match: 7. In germline, CDR1 is SGHVS, CDR2 FNYEAQ. The CDR3 is CASSILAGGIPDTQYF. The CDR3 nucleotides are TGTGCCAGCAGCATCCTAGCGGGAGGGATTCCAGATACGCAGTATTTT.

V is TRBV19 and J is TRBJ1-1, with 9 nucleotides matching TRBD1. There are 15 residues in the CDR3. Germline CDR1 LNHDA, CDR2 SQIVND (reference sequence). Trimming cost V 5 bases and J 1 base; bases outside gene matches: 5. CDR3 nucleotide sequence: TGTGCCAGTAGTCCCAAGGGACAGGGGAACACTGAAGCTTTCTTT. Its translation: CASSPKGQGNTEAFF.

This rearrangement joins TRBV28 to TRBJ2-7; D unresolved. The CDR3 totals 13 residues. Trimming took off 3 bases at V and 2 bases at J, with 8 bases between the two ends. Germline loops: CDR1 MDHEN, CDR2 SYDVKM. The CDR3 DNA sequence: TGTGCCAGCAGTTTCGGCAGGACCTACGAGCAGTACTTC. Residues: CASSFGRTYEQYF. The entire variable domain, with the rest obtained from reference TRBV28 and TRBJ2-7, is as follows: DVKVTQSSRYLVKRTGEKVFLECVQDMDHENMFWYRQDPGLGLRLIYFSYDVKMKEKGDIPEGYSVSREKKERFSLILESASTNQTSMYLCASSFGRTYEQYFGPGTRLTVT.

V is TRBV29-1 and J is TRBJ2-7, with a weak D call TRBD2 (5 bases). The CDR3 is made up of 11 amino acids. The V gene's germline CDR1 is SQVTM and CDR2 ANQGSEA. CDR3 amino acids: CTAILAGEQYF. CDR3 nucleotide sequence: TGCACCGCCATCCTAGCTGGTGAGCAGTACTTC.

J is TRBJ1-2 and V is TRBV10-3, with 7 bases identical to TRBD1. This CDR3 is built from 14 residues. CDR1 is ENHRY, CDR2 SYGVKD, per germline. V dropped 10 bases and J dropped 0; count of bases not matched to a gene: 8. The CDR3 region has the DNA TGTGCCACAATACGGGACAGCTCTAACTATGGCTACACCTTC. The encoded protein is CATIRDSSNYGYTF.

The V gene is TRBV5-1, the J gene TRBJ2-3, with 7 bases aligning to TRBD2. The CDR3 runs to 14 residues. CDR1 SGHRS and CDR2 YFSETQ come from the germline V gene. J was trimmed by 6 bases and V by 0 bases; bases with no gene match: 4. Here the CDR3 DNA reads TGCGCCAGCAGCTTGGCCGGGGGAGGGGATACGCAGTATTTT. Translated: CASSLAGGGDTQYF.

V gene TRBV9 combines with J gene TRBJ1-2, with D hard to call. V lost 0 bases to trimming and J lost 6 bases, with 9 bases between them. The CDR3 totals 13 residues. Germline V gives CDR1 SGDLS, CDR2 YYNGEE. DNA of the CDR3: TGTGCCAGCAGCGTAGCTCCGGTCGATGGCTACACCTTC. It is translated as CASSVAPVDGYTF.

The J gene is TRBJ1-1, the V gene TRBV5-1; tentatively, D is TRBD1 (5 bases). Germline-derived CDR1 and CDR2 are SGHRS and YFSETQ. The CDR3 sequence is 13 residues long. The V end lost 0 bases, the J end lost 5 bases, and 8 bases lay between the germline ends. CDR3 in amino acids: CASSLGQRTEAFF. The CDR3 nucleotides are TGCGCCAGCAGCTTGGGACAGAGAACTGAAGCTTTCTTT.

The genes are TRBV9 and TRBJ2-2; TRBD2 matches at 9 bases. CDR1 SGDLS and CDR2 YYNGEE come from the germline V gene. The CDR3 covers 16 residues. After removal of 2 bases from V and 3 bases from J, the junction contained 5 bases not matched to a gene. The CDR3 loop reads CASSVSGSRHTGELFF. In nucleotides, the CDR3 is TGTGCCAGCAGCGTTAGCGGGAGCAGGCACACCGGGGAGCTGTTTTTT.

The chain recombines TRBV11-2 with TRBJ2-2; maybe TRBD2 (6 bases). CDR1 is SGHAT and CDR2 is FQNNGV in the germline V gene. This CDR3 is built from 16 residues. V gave up 0 bases and J gave up 7 bases, with 15 bases separating them. The CDR3 protein is CASSLDRRDEGGELFF. The CDR3 DNA is TGTGCCAGCAGCTTAGATCGGAGGGATGAGGGCGGGGAGCTGTTTTTT.

The chain has TRBV9 and TRBJ2-3, with a possible D match to TRBD1 (7 bases). The germline V and J ends were trimmed by 1 base and 4 bases, with 16 bases remaining between them. The germline CDR1 and CDR2 sequences are SGDLS and YYNGEE. This CDR3 contains 16 residues. CDR3 region: CASSVTEGAPSDTQYF. CDR3 nucleotides: TGTGCCAGCAGCGTAACGGAGGGGGCGCCTTCAGATACGCAGTATTTT.

The chain recombines TRBV2 with TRBJ2-7; D gene unclear. Per the germline V gene, CDR1 is SNHLY and CDR2 is FYNNEI. The CDR3 has 11 residues. Trimming stripped 8 bases from V and 6 bases from J, with 11 bases between. CDR3 region: CASRSFREQYF. The DNA of the CDR3 is TGTGCCAGCCGGTCATTCCGCGAGCAGTACTTC.

V is TRBV15 and J is TRBJ2-1, with 9 positions matching TRBD2. Germline CDR1 is LNHNV and CDR2 is YYDKDF (reference sequence). The length of the CDR3 is 14 residues. V trimming: 1 base; J trimming: 10 bases; junction bases outside the gene matches: 5. This CDR3 reads CATSRGAGGNEQFF. CDR3 in DNA: TGTGCCACCAGCAGAGGAGCGGGGGGAAACGAGCAGTTCTTC. Looking up the rest from reference TRBV15 and TRBJ2-1 gives the full variable domain: DAMVIQNPRYQVTQFGKPVTLSCSQTLNHNVMYWYQQKSSQAPKLLFHYYDKDFNNEADTPDNFQSRRPNTSFCFLDIRSPGLGDTAMYLCATSRGAGGNEQFFGPGTRLTVL.

This clone turned up a few times. The chain combines TRBV19 with TRBJ1-5; D is undetermined. CDR3 size: 15 residues. Germline loops: CDR1 LNHDA, CDR2 SQIVND (reference sequence). V lost 2 bases to trimming and J lost 4 bases, with 12 bases between them. CDR3 bases: TGTGCCAGTAGTATATGGGCGGGGAATAATCAGCCCCAGCATTTT. The encoded protein is CASSIWAGNNQPQHF.

The sample holds one count of this clone. The CDR3 DNA sequence: TGCGCCAGCAGCCAAGATTCAAGAGAGGGAAGAGAGCAGTTCTTC. This sequence encodes CASSQDSREGREQFF. The rearrangement uses TRBV4-1 and TRBJ2-1; maybe TRBD2 (5 bases). The V and J ends lost 0 bases and 10 bases respectively, with 16 bases between them. The CDR3 covers 15 residues. CDR1 MGHRA and CDR2 YSYEKL come from the germline V gene.

The V gene is TRBV4-1, the J gene TRBJ2-2; perhaps TRBD1 as D (7 bases). The CDR3 loop spans 18 amino acids. Looked up from germline, CDR1 is MGHRA and CDR2 is YSYEKL. Trimming shortened V by 3 bases and J by 7 bases, and 24 bases separated the two germline ends. For the CDR3, the DNA is TGCGCCAGCAGCCACCTGACAGGGTACCCGTCTAGCGTCGGGGAGCTGTTTTTT. Its translation: CASSHLTGYPSSVGELFF.